The rows below give T cell receptor beta chains drawn from one sample of a study of T cell responses to AZD1222 COVID-19 vaccine. Clones were read by immunoSEQ multiplex PCR, and TCRdb kept only the in-frame ones, dropping some. The sample lists roughly 100,000 clones; about four fifths were seen once. This sample comprised peripheral blood, obtained on day 0 of AZD1222 vaccination. These receptor sequences come from an adult in good health. The CDR3 runs from the conserved cysteine through the conserved F or W. D genes are given only for firm matches. Clone size is shown for a subset of rows, as once, few, many or a class of expanded clone.

clone_size,j_call,d_call,v_call,cdr3_aa
-,TRBJ2-3,TRBD1,TRBV20-1,CSASLTGGTDTQYF
-,TRBJ1-1,TRBD1,TRBV4-2,CASSQDPGGFTEAFF
few,TRBJ1-1,TRBD1,TRBV9,CASSEGTGVSTEAFF
-,TRBJ2-7,-,TRBV5-4,CASSGPGPTGEQYF
medium-sized,TRBJ2-3,TRBD1,TRBV9,CASKGTGSTDTQYF
-,TRBJ1-1,-,TRBV5-1,CASSLSLVGNTEAFF
few,TRBJ1-5,-,TRBV4-1,CASSQSFATPAGGQPQHF
-,TRBJ2-1,-,TRBV19,CASSSRTLGEQFF
few,TRBJ1-2,-,TRBV19,CASSRSERDSLYGYTF
once,TRBJ2-7,-,TRBV11-2,CASSLIARGEQYF
-,TRBJ2-1,TRBD2,TRBV6-4,CASSDSPLLAGANNEQFF
few,TRBJ2-3,-,TRBV5-4,CASSSGRASTDTQYF
-,TRBJ1-6,-,TRBV12-3/TRBV12-4,CASRRDGPSPLHF
-,TRBJ1-1,-,TRBV5-8,CASSLADNTEAFF
-,TRBJ1-3,TRBD1,TRBV2,CASSVGRQGSGNTIYF
-,TRBJ1-2,-,TRBV30,CAWSVTTAAGGYTF
-,TRBJ1-2,-,TRBV5-6,CASSSQAIRGYTF
-,TRBJ1-5,-,TRBV18,CASSPRETQNQPQHF
-,TRBJ2-2,-,TRBV10-2,CASSVGRQINTGELFF
-,TRBJ1-6,-,TRBV27,CASSLVRMWSNRDSPLHF
-,TRBJ1-2,-,TRBV6-5,CASRITENYGYTF
few,TRBJ1-2,-,TRBV9,CASSVGSNYGYTF
-,TRBJ2-7,-,TRBV4-3,CASSQGKGGSYEQYF
-,TRBJ2-7,-,TRBV27,CATALQGLLFGSYEQYF
-,TRBJ1-1,-,TRBV6-5,CASDMGNTEAFF
once,TRBJ2-2,-,TRBV13,CASSLAPAKNTGELFF
-,TRBJ2-2,TRBD1,TRBV7-9,CASRLNDRGRDTGELFF
-,TRBJ2-1,-,TRBV7-9,CASSADLTRQAVYNEQFF
-,TRBJ2-1,-,TRBV1,CTSSPRRGIVEQFF
-,TRBJ2-1,TRBD2,TRBV7-9,CASSPGTSGGAAPYNEQFF
-,TRBJ1-6,-,TRBV9,CASSVGNSPLHF
few,TRBJ1-3,-,TRBV6-5,CASSYGPRNTIYF
-,TRBJ2-4,-,TRBV21-1,CASDSGVFGKNIQYF
few,TRBJ1-2,-,TRBV5-1,CASSLNGEPHGYTF
few,TRBJ1-1,-,TRBV4-2,CASSQEVGYTEAFF
-,TRBJ1-4,TRBD1,TRBV7-2,CASSRQGRDEKLFF
-,TRBJ1-5,-,TRBV23-1,CASSQSICRAVDGRLGQPQHF
-,TRBJ2-7,-,TRBV15,CATSRDYQGYEQYF
-,TRBJ1-2,-,TRBV5-4,CASSLTSNYGYTF
-,TRBJ2-3,-,TRBV27,CASSQVHTDTQYF
-,TRBJ2-1,-,TRBV1,CTSSQEPRPVYEQFF
few,TRBJ2-3,TRBD2,TRBV6-4,CASSARGSTDTQYF